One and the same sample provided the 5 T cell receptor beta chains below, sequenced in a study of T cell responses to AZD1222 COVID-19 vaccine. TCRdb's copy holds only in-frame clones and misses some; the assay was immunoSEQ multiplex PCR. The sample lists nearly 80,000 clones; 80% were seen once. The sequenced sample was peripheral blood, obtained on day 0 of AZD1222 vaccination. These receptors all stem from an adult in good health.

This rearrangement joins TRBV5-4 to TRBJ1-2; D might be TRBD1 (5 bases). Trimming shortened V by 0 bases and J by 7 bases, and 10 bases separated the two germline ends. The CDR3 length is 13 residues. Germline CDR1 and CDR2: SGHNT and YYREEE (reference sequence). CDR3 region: CASSLDRTIGYTF. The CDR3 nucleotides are TGTGCCAGCAGCTTGGACCGGACAATTGGCTACACCTTC. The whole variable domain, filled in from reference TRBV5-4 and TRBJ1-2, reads ETGVTQSPTHLIKTRGQQVTLRCSSQSGHNTVSWYQQALGQGPQFIFQYYREEENGRGNFPPRFSGLQFPNYSSELNVNALELDDSALYLCASSLDRTIGYTFGSGTRLTVV.

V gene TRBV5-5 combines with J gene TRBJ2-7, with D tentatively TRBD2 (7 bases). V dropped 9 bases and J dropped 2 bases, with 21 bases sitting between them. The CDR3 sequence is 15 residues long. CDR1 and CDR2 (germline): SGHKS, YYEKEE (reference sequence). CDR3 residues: CATTRGGNQPYEQYF. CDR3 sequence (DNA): TGTGCCACGACGAGGGGGGGAAATCAACCCTACGAGCAGTACTTC.

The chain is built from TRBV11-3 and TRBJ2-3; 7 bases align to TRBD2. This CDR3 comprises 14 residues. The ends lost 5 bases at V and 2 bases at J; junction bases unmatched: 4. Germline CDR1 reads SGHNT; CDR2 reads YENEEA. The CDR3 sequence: CASSPGTNTDTQYF. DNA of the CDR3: TGTGCCAGCAGCCCAGGGACTAACACAGATACGCAGTATTTT.

Written as DNA, the CDR3 is TGTGCCAGCAGTTTAATCGCCACCTCCAGGGACACTGAAGCTTTCTTT. It codes for CASSLIATSRDTEAFF. This chain connects TRBV27 to TRBJ1-1, with D possibly being TRBD1 (5 bases). The CDR3 extends over 16 amino acids. V lost 2 bases to trimming and J lost 3 bases, with 16 bases between them. Germline CDR1 reads MNHEY; CDR2 reads SMNVEV (reference sequence).

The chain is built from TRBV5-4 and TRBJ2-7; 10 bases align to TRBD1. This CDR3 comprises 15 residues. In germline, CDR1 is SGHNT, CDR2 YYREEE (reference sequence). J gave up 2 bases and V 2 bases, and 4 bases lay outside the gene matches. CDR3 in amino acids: CASSFGQGETYEQYF. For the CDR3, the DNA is TGTGCCAGCAGCTTCGGACAGGGGGAGACCTACGAGCAGTACTTC.